What follows are 19 T cell receptor beta chains derived from one specimen sequenced in a study of T-cell memory formation after mild COVID-19 listed by TCRdb under 2021. The method was 5' RACE. Data came from an Illumina NovaSeq 6000. TCRdb applied fastp at Q25 and MiXCR to the public reads, then kept only in-frame beta chains. Entries that share a CDR3 protein sequence are merged under the most common genes and DNA. The sample table lists around 83,000 distinct CDR3 sequences, around 27% of them with a count of one. Of the sample, roughly 41% falls within the top ten clones. The sample taken for sequencing was PBMCs or a T cell subset sorted from them (not recorded which). These receptor sequences come from a man between 18 and 35 years old who had mild COVID-19 (a few samples of this study predate the infection). The sample titles of this study are shuffled in the database, so cell type and time point are left out; the donor was told from shared clones.

The chain uses TRBV27 and TRBJ2-3; maybe TRBD1 (5 bases). The CDR3 sequence is 14 residues long. CDR1 and CDR2 (germline): MNHEY, SMNVEV (reference sequence). Trimming pared 7 bases from V and 4 bases from J, leaving 15 bases between. CDR3 coding DNA: TGTGCCAGCAAAAGTTTTGGGGCTCCAGATACGCAGTATTTT. It translates to CASKSFGAPDTQYF.

This chain joins TRBV5-1 and TRBJ2-2; D possibly uses TRBD1 or TRBD2 (5 bases each). Trimming stripped 1 base from V and 3 bases from J, with 10 bases between. Germline loops: CDR1 SGHRS, CDR2 YFSETQ. The CDR3 is 15 residues long. The CDR3 loop reads CASSLYGTYTGELFF. The CDR3 DNA is TGCGCCAGCAGCTTGTATGGGACCTACACCGGGGAGCTGTTTTTT.

The chain employs TRBV7-9 and TRBJ1-2; D may be TRBD1 (6 bases). The CDR3 has 19 residues. Germline V gene data show CDR1 as SEHNR and CDR2 as FQNEAQ (reference sequence). V was shortened by 0 bases and J by 1 base, with 21 bases between the two germline ends. CDR3 bases: TGTGCCAGCAGCTTAGCGCTCGCCGGTGAGGGGGATTATAACTATGGCTACACCTTC. This encodes CASSLALAGEGDYNYGYTF.

The sample holds a few counts of this clonotype. For the CDR3, the DNA is TGCAGCGTTGATCCCAACACCGGGGAGCTGTTTTTT. It translates to CSVDPNTGELFF. The chain couples TRBV29-1 to TRBJ2-2; D gene uncertain. The CDR3 extends over 12 amino acids. CDR1 and CDR2 from the germline V gene are SQVTM and ANQGSEA. Trimming removed 3 bases from V and 2 bases from J, with 4 bases in between.

Only one count was recorded for this clonotype. The chain combines TRBV6-2 or TRBV6-3 with TRBJ1-2; unclear D gene. This CDR3 region has 14 residues. V lost 5 bases and J 2 bases, leaving 12 bases between the germline ends. CDR1 is MNHEY and CDR2 is SVGEGT in the germline V gene. This CDR3 reads CASSPPQENYGYTF. Here the CDR3 DNA reads TGTGCCAGCAGTCCCCCTCAGGAAAACTATGGCTACACCTTC.

The rearrangement joins TRBV6-2 or TRBV6-3 to TRBJ2-7; 7 nucleotides match TRBD1. There are 13 residues in the CDR3. The germline gives CDR1 MNHEY, CDR2 SVGEGT. Trimming cost V 4 bases and J 3 bases; bases outside gene matches: 3. The CDR3, as DNA: TGTGCCAGCAGTTTGAACAGGGGCTACGAGCAGTACTTC. Its translation is CASSLNRGYEQYF.

This clonotype showed up just a few times. The V gene is TRBV24-1, the J gene TRBJ2-1; D is uncertain. The CDR3 consists of 13 residues. Trimming removed 12 bases from V and 5 bases from J, with 16 bases in between. Germline lookup yields CDR1 KGHDR and CDR2 SFDVKD. This chain's CDR3 is CAAAVLPHNEQFF. The CDR3 DNA reads as TGTGCCGCGGCCGTGTTGCCTCACAATGAGCAGTTCTTC.

This clonotype was observed a few times. The V gene is TRBV6-5, the J gene TRBJ1-1; 7 bases match TRBD1. V lost 7 bases, J lost 1 base, and 3 bases stayed unmatched. The germline CDR1 and CDR2 sequences are MNHEY and SVGAGI. This CDR3 region has 13 residues. CDR3 region: CASTWTGNTEAFF. As DNA, the CDR3 is TGTGCCAGCACTTGGACAGGGAACACTGAAGCTTTCTTT.

This chain joins TRBV6-5 and TRBJ1-2; 8 bases match TRBD1. The ends lost 6 bases at V and 3 bases at J; junction bases unmatched: 12. The length of the CDR3 is 16 residues. From germline, CDR1 is MNHEY and CDR2 SVGAGI. This chain's CDR3 is CASRYRGQGADYGYTF. The CDR3 region has the DNA TGTGCCAGCAGATATCGAGGGCAGGGGGCTGACTATGGCTACACCTTC.

The chain employs TRBV4-3 and TRBJ1-4; no definite D call. CDR1 LGHNA and CDR2 YSLEER come from the germline V gene. Trimming took 1 base from V and 5 from J, leaving 5 bases between them. The CDR3 is made up of 13 amino acids. The CDR3 DNA reads TGCGCCAGCAGCCAAGCTGGGAATGAAAAACTGTTTTTT. Its translation: CASSQAGNEKLFF.

This clonotype was seen a handful of times. V and J are TRBV7-9 and TRBJ2-4, with 8 nucleotides matching TRBD1. Germline lookup yields CDR1 SEHNR and CDR2 FQNEAQ (reference sequence). This CDR3 has 17 amino acids. The V gene end was trimmed by 5 bases and the J gene end by 3 bases; junction bases not matched to a gene: 12. For the CDR3, the DNA is TGTGCCAGCAGCCCATTTGGCCAGGGGGCAGTCAAAAACATTCAGTACTTC. Translation: CASSPFGQGAVKNIQYF.

There are a few counts of this clonotype. The rearrangement uses TRBV4-3 and TRBJ1-6; unclear D gene. V shed 5 bases and J shed 7 bases, with 9 bases lying between them. CDR1 and CDR2 (germline): LGHNA, YSLEER. This CDR3 has 13 residues. The CDR3 reads CASSAYINSPLHF. The CDR3 DNA reads TGCGCCAGCAGCGCCTACATAAATTCACCCCTCCACTTT.

This clonotype was seen only a few times. The chain uses TRBV5-5 and TRBJ2-1, with D uncertain. Germline-derived CDR1 and CDR2 are SGHKS and YYEKEE (reference sequence). There are 13 residues in the CDR3. Trimming shortened V by 0 bases and J by 4 bases, and 5 bases separated the two germline ends. This chain's CDR3 is CASSLDVYNEQFF. CDR3 nucleotide sequence: TGTGCCAGCAGCTTGGATGTATACAATGAGCAGTTCTTC.

The chain has TRBV4-1 and TRBJ1-1; D gene ambiguous. The CDR3 loop spans 15 amino acids. Trimming cost V 0 bases and J 2 bases, with 10 bases left between them. Germline V gene data show CDR1 as MGHRA and CDR2 as YSYEKL. The CDR3 spells CASSQEWRANTEAFF. DNA for the CDR3: TGCGCCAGCAGCCAAGAGTGGAGGGCCAACACTGAAGCTTTCTTT.

This clonotype was detected a few times. The chain employs TRBV23-1 and TRBJ2-7; TRBD1 agrees at 7 bases. TRBV23-1 is an ORF, with its function uncertain. Trimming removed 0 bases from V and 3 bases from J; junction bases left unmatched: 2. The CDR3 contains 14 residues. The CDR3 here is CASSQSWDSYEQYV. The CDR3 nucleotides are TGCGCCAGCAGTCAATCCTGGGACAGCTACGAGCAGTACGTC.

The rearrangement joins TRBV15 to TRBJ2-7; D is unresolved. Germline V gives CDR1 LNHNV, CDR2 YYDKDF (reference sequence). The V end lost 0 bases, the J end lost 3 bases, and 12 bases lay between the germline ends. The CDR3 consists of 15 residues. CDR3 DNA: TGTGCCACCAGCAGAGATAATGCAGCGAGCTACGAGCAGTACGTC. This sequence encodes CATSRDNAASYEQYV.

This clonotype has only a few counts. CDR3 sequence: CSARFLRPLAFPDTQYF. In DNA, the CDR3 is TGCAGTGCTAGATTCCTGCGTCCTCTAGCATTCCCAGATACGCAGTATTTT. The genes are TRBV20-1 and TRBJ2-3, with D perhaps TRBD2 (5 bases). CDR1 DFQATT and CDR2 SNEGSKA come from the germline V gene (reference sequence). The CDR3 loop spans 17 amino acids. Trimming removed 2 bases from V and 4 bases from J, with 22 bases in between.

The chain links TRBV28 to TRBJ2-7; 9 bases are shared with TRBD1. The CDR3 spans 17 residues. From germline, CDR1 is MDHEN and CDR2 SYDVKM. V lost 5 bases, J lost 0 bases, and 11 bases stayed unmatched. The CDR3 sequence: CASSPPGQGFSSYEQYV. CDR3 in DNA: TGTGCCAGCAGTCCTCCGGGACAGGGTTTTAGCTCCTACGAGCAGTACGTC.

There are a few counts of this clonotype. The chain recombines TRBV4-3 with TRBJ1-5; TRBD1 might be the D (5 bases). This CDR3 is built from 15 residues. V lost 1 base, J lost 5 bases, and 12 bases lay in between. Germline lookup yields CDR1 LGHNA and CDR2 YSLEER. The CDR3 DNA follows: TGCGCCAGCAGCCAAGGGCTGGGCAGGGATCAGCCCCAGCATTTT. This codes for CASSQGLGRDQPQHF.